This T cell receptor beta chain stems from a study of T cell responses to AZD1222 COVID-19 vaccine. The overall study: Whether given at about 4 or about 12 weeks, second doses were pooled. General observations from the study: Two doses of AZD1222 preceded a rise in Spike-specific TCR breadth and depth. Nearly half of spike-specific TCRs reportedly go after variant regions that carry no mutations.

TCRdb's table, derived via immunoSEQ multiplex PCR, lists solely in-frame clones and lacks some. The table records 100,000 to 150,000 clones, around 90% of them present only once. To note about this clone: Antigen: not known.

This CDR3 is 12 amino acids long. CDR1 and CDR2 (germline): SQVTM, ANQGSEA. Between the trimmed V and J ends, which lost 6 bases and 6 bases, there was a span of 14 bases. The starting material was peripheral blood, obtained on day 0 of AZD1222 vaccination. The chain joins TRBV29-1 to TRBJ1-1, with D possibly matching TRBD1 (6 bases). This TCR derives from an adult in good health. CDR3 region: CSVGKAGAEAFF. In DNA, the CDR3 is TGCAGCGTGGGAAAGGCAGGGGCTGAAGCTTTCTTT.